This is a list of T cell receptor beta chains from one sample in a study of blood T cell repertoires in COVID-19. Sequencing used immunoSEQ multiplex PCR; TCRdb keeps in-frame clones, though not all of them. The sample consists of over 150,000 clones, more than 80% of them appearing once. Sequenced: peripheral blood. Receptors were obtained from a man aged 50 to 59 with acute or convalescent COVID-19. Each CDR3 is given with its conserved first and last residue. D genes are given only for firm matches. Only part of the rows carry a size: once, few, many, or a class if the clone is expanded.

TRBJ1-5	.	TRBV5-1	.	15	TGCGCCAGCAGCCCTGATGGACAGCCCAATCAGCCCCAGCATTTT	CASSPDGQPNQPQHF
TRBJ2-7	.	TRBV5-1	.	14	TGCGCCAGCAGCTTAATCGGCGGCAGCTACGAGCAGTACTTC	CASSLIGGSYEQYF
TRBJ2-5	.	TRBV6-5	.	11	TGTGCCAGCAGTACAGGGGAGACCCAGTACTTC	CASSTGETQYF
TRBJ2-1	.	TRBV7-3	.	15	TGTGCCAGCAGCTTAAACCCCACGAGGGGGAATGAGCAGTTCTTC	CASSLNPTRGNEQFF
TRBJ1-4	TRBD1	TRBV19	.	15	TGTGCCAGTTCCCCTACAGGGGGCCCAGGAGAAAAACTGTTTTTT	CASSPTGGPGEKLFF
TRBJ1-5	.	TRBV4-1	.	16	TGCGCCAGCAGCCAAGAGATGGACACGTCGAATCAGCCCCAGCATTTT	CASSQEMDTSNQPQHF
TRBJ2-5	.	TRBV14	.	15	TGTGCCAGCAGCCCTTTTGATATAGCGACGGAGACCCAGTACTTC	CASSPFDIATETQYF
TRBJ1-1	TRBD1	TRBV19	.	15	TGTGCCAGTAGTATAGATCGGACAGGAACCCCTGAAGCTTTCTTT	CASSIDRTGTPEAFF
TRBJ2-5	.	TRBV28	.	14	TGTGCCAGCAACCCTTCGGGTTTCGGAGAGACCCAGTACTTC	CASNPSGFGETQYF
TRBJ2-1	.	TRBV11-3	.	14	TGTGCCAGCAGCCAGACAGATTCCTACAATGAGCAGTTCTTC	CASSQTDSYNEQFF
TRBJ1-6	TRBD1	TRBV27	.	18	TGTGCCAGCAGTTTAAGTTTGACAGGGGGTTTTTCTGATTCACCCCTCCACTTT	CASSLSLTGGFSDSPLHF
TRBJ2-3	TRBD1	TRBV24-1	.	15	TGTGCCACCAGTGCCCGGACAGGGGCCACAGATACGCAGTATTTT	CATSARTGATDTQYF
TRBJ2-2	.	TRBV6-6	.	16	TGTGCCAGCAGGTCGACTAGGGCCCCCAACACCGGGGAGCTGTTTTTT	CASRSTRAPNTGELFF
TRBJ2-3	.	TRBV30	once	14	TGTGCCTGGAGTGTAATTATTTCCACAGATACGCAGTATTTT	CAWSVIISTDTQYF
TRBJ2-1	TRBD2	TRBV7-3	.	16	TGTGCCAGCAGCTTAGGGGCGACTAGCGAAGGGGGTGAGCAGTTCTTC	CASSLGATSEGGEQFF
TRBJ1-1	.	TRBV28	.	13	TGTGCCAGCAGCTCAGCGGGCTGGACTGAAGCTTTCTTT	CASSSAGWTEAFF
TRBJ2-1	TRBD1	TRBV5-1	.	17	TGCGCCAGCAGCTCCACCGGGACAGCCTTATCCTACAATGAGCAGTTCTTC	CASSSTGTALSYNEQFF